These 28 T cell receptor beta chains were sequenced from one sample in a study of T cell responses to AZD1222 COVID-19 vaccine. Libraries were prepared by immunoSEQ multiplex PCR; TCRdb keeps only in-frame clonotypes and omits some of them. The top ten hold about 1.7% of the sample, which has some 180,000 clones, approximately 93% seen once. Source: peripheral blood, taken 28 days after the second AZD1222 dose. These TCRs come from an adult who received the AZD1222 COVID-19 vaccine.

In this sample, this clone turned up a few times. The chain joins TRBV29-1 to TRBJ2-5, with a possible D match to TRBD2 (5 bases). Between the trimmed V and J ends, which lost 5 bases and 5 bases, there was a span of 12 bases. Germline V gene lookup returns CDR1 SQVTM and CDR2 ANQGSEA. The CDR3 consists of 12 residues. CDR3 protein: CSVRRGEETQYF. Here the CDR3 DNA reads TGCAGCGTTAGACGTGGGGAGGAGACCCAGTACTTC.

The genes are TRBV4-2 and TRBJ2-3; 9 bases match TRBD2. CDR3 size: 14 residues. The germline V gene encodes CDR1 LGHNA and CDR2 YNFKEQ. The J segment lost 6 bases and the V segment lost 1 base, leaving 2 bases of the junction unmatched. The CDR3 reads CASSQGTSADTQYF. The CDR3 nucleotides read TGTGCCAGCAGCCAAGGGACTAGCGCGGATACGCAGTATTTT.

The rearrangement links TRBV18 to TRBJ2-3; D gene unclear. CDR1 KGHSH and CDR2 LQKENI come from the germline V gene. This CDR3 has 13 amino acids. V was cut by 2 bases and J by 1 base, with 4 bases left in between. As DNA, the CDR3 is TGTGCCAGCTCACCAGGTCGCACAGATACGCAGTATTTT. It codes for CASSPGRTDTQYF.

This chain connects TRBV6-1 to TRBJ2-1; TRBD2 aligns across 10 bases. V was clipped by 2 bases and J by 0 bases; unmatched bases: 4. The CDR3 covers 17 residues. CDR1 and CDR2 from the germline V gene are MNHNS and SASEGT. DNA of the CDR3: TGTGCCAGCAGTGAATCTAGCGGGGGTCCCTCCTACAATGAGCAGTTCTTC. It codes for CASSESSGGPSYNEQFF.

The genes are TRBV4-1 and TRBJ2-7, with D perhaps TRBD2 (5 bases). The V gene lost 1 base and the J gene lost 3 bases, with 13 bases spanning the gap. CDR3 length: 15 residues. The germline V gene encodes CDR1 MGHRA and CDR2 YSYEKL. The CDR3 reads CASSQGAGAFYEQYF. The CDR3 DNA sequence: TGCGCCAGCAGCCAAGGGGCGGGTGCATTCTACGAGCAGTACTTC.

The J gene is TRBJ1-1, the V gene TRBV28; D is uncertain. Germline V gene sequence: CDR1 MDHEN, CDR2 SYDVKM. V lost 2 bases, J lost 6 bases, and 10 bases lay in between. The CDR3 consists of 13 residues. The CDR3 bases are TGTGCCAGCAGTTTAGGACGAAGGGCTGAAGCTTTCTTT. This translates into CASSLGRRAEAFF.

The V call is TRBV21-1, the J call TRBJ1-5. TRBV21-1 is assigned pseudogene status. The CDR3 has 13 amino acids. The chain's CDR3 is CASIRLHNQPQHF. CDR3 coding DNA: TGTGCCAGCATTCGGCTCCACAATCAGCCCCAGCATTTT.

The chain employs TRBV4-1 and TRBJ1-2; possible D gene TRBD1, 5 bases. Germline loops: CDR1 MGHRA, CDR2 YSYEKL. The CDR3 sequence is 14 residues long. V dropped 1 base and J dropped 8 bases, with 14 bases sitting between them. The CDR3 coding sequence is TGCGCCAGCAGCCAAGTAGCTGGGGCGTCAGGCTACACCTTC. The encoded protein is CASSQVAGASGYTF.

This sequence joins TRBV3-1 (or the pseudogene TRBV3-2) and TRBJ2-5; the match to TRBD2 covers 15 bases. Germline V gives CDR1 LGHDT, CDR2 YNNKEL (reference sequence). CDR3 length equals 16 residues. V lost 1 base, J lost 4 bases, and 1 base stayed unmatched. DNA of the CDR3: TGTGCCAGCAGCCAAGGGACTAGCGGGGGGGCAGAGACCCAGTACTTC. Translating it yields CASSQGTSGGAETQYF.

This clone was counted once. Here the CDR3 DNA reads TGTGCCAGCTCATCGTATGTTCGTGGGGGCACCGGGGCGAACACTGAAGCTTTCTTT. Its translation: CASSSYVRGGTGANTEAFF. The chain uses TRBV18 and TRBJ1-1; TRBD1 is a possible D gene (6 bases). The germline CDR1 and CDR2 sequences are KGHSH and LQKENI. CDR3 size: 19 residues. The V end lost 5 bases, the J end lost 1 base, and 26 bases lay between the germline ends.

This chain connects TRBV1 to TRBJ2-5. TRBV1 is listed as a pseudogene. The CDR3 is 15 amino acids. The CDR3 here is CTSSQGRRIQETQYF. The DNA of the CDR3 is TGCACCAGCAGCCAGGGCAGGCGGATCCAAGAGACCCAGTACTTC.

This sequence joins TRBV7-2 and TRBJ1-1; the match to TRBD1 covers 7 bases. The V and J ends lost 2 bases and 4 bases, in that order; junction bases with no gene match: 16. Germline CDR1 is SGHTA and CDR2 is FQGNSA. This CDR3 contains 18 residues. CDR3 nucleotide sequence: TGTGCCAGCAGCTTAAATGTCTTGGCGGCAGGGGGTTTCACTGAAGCTTTCTTT. Translation: CASSLNVLAAGGFTEAFF.

The rearrangement links TRBV11-2 to TRBJ2-3; D possibly uses TRBD1 or TRBD2 (6 bases each). V was clipped by 1 base and J by 5 bases, with 13 bases between them. Germline values: CDR1 SGHAT, CDR2 FQNNGV. The CDR3 has 15 residues. CDR3 protein: CASSLGHRDLDTQYF. CDR3 coding DNA: TGTGCCAGCAGCTTAGGTCACAGGGACTTAGATACGCAGTATTTT. The variable domain in full, with the rest retrieved from reference TRBV11-2 and TRBJ2-3, is EAGVAQSPRYKIIEKRQSVAFWCNPISGHATLYWYQQILGQGPKLLIQFQNNGVVDDSQLPKDRFSAERLKGVDSTLKIQPAKLEDSAVYLCASSLGHRDLDTQYFGPGTRLTVL.

This sequence joins TRBV9 and TRBJ2-3; D not certain. V was trimmed by 0 bases and J by 1 base, leaving 6 bases between them. Germline loops: CDR1 SGDLS, CDR2 YYNGEE. This CDR3 contains 14 residues. The CDR3 here is CASSVAAGTDTQYF. CDR3 coding DNA: TGTGCCAGCAGCGTAGCTGCGGGCACAGATACGCAGTATTTT.

The rearrangement uses TRBV7-8 and TRBJ1-1; D remains unclear. The CDR3 has 14 residues. V lost 5 bases and J 1 base, leaving 11 bases between the germline ends. Germline V gene data show CDR1 as SGHVS and CDR2 as FQNEAQ. In DNA form, the CDR3 reads TGTGCCAGCAGCCCCTGGACGGCGAACACTGAAGCTTTCTTT. This gives the protein CASSPWTANTEAFF.

The genes are TRBV7-2 and TRBJ1-1, with 7 bases fitting TRBD1. This CDR3 has 14 residues. V lost 5 bases, J lost 11 bases, and 14 bases stayed unmatched. In germline, CDR1 is SGHTA, CDR2 FQGNSA. The CDR3 DNA reads TGTGCCAGCAGCCTGGAGGGGGCGCAAGGTGGGGCTTTCTTT. Translated: CASSLEGAQGGAFF.

This clone was detected only once. This chain joins TRBV18 and TRBJ1-6; D perhaps matches TRBD1 (5 bases). In germline, CDR1 is KGHSH, CDR2 LQKENI. This CDR3 has 15 residues. Trimming removed 0 bases at V and 9 bases at J, with 12 bases between. In DNA, the CDR3 is TGTGCCAGCTCACCACCGCAGGGTCGGGGTTCACCCCTCCACTTT. Protein: CASSPPQGRGSPLHF.

V and J are TRBV5-4 and TRBJ1-2; a possible D gene is TRBD1 (6 bases). The CDR3 has 12 amino acids. With 5 bases removed from V and 4 bases from J, the gap between germline ends came to 9 bases. CDR1 is SGHNT and CDR2 is YYREEE in the germline V gene (reference sequence). The CDR3 coding sequence is TGTGCCAGCAGTCAGGACAGCTATGGCTACACCTTC. It is translated as CASSQDSYGYTF.

The chain employs TRBV6-1 and TRBJ1-5; TRBD1 might be the D (6 bases). The V gene's germline CDR1 is MNHNS and CDR2 SASEGT. V was trimmed by 2 bases and J by 2 bases, leaving 16 bases between them. This CDR3 comprises 17 residues. The CDR3 DNA follows: TGTGCCAGCAGTGAATCGGCAGGGGTCCTAGGCAATCAGCCCCAGCATTTT. Translation: CASSESAGVLGNQPQHF.

The V and J genes are TRBV6-1 and TRBJ2-5; D gene ambiguous. V gave up 1 base and J gave up 1 base, with 19 bases separating them. This CDR3 comprises 18 residues. Per the germline V gene, CDR1 is MNHNS and CDR2 is SASEGT. As DNA, the CDR3 is TGTGCCAGCAGTGAAGAGATGTCTGGAACCGCCCTCCAAGAGACCCAGTACTTC. Translated: CASSEEMSGTALQETQYF.

The V call is TRBV5-6, the J call TRBJ1-1; no definite D call. Germline loops: CDR1 SGHDT, CDR2 YYEEEE. The CDR3 spans 16 residues. V lost 4 bases to trimming and J lost 1 base, with 17 bases between them. The CDR3 spells CASSPRTILRNTEAFF. The CDR3 DNA sequence: TGTGCCAGCAGCCCCCGGACGATTCTTAGGAACACTGAAGCTTTCTTT.

The J gene is TRBJ1-3, the V gene TRBV3-1 (or the pseudogene TRBV3-2), with a tentative D call TRBD1 (6 bases). Germline CDR1 and CDR2: LGHDT and YNNKEL (reference sequence). V was pared by 5 bases and J by 0 bases, with 8 bases between. The length of the CDR3 is 14 residues. The CDR3 coding sequence is TGTGCCAGCAGCTTGGGACACTCTGGAAACACCATATATTTT. Protein sequence: CASSLGHSGNTIYF.

The chain is built from TRBV19 and TRBJ1-6, with D possibly being TRBD1 (6 bases). CDR1 and CDR2 (germline): LNHDA, SQIVND (reference sequence). Trimming took off 6 bases at V and 7 bases at J, with 13 bases between the two ends. The CDR3 has 14 residues. CDR3 coding DNA: TGTGCCAGTAGACTCCAGGACAGAAATTCACCCCTCCACTTT. This gives the protein CASRLQDRNSPLHF.

The rearrangement uses TRBV6-5 and TRBJ1-6; no clear D. The length of the CDR3 is 11 residues. Trimming removed 6 bases at V and 9 bases at J, with 6 bases between. From germline, CDR1 is MNHEY and CDR2 SVGAGI. CDR3 in DNA: TGTGCCAGCAGACTAATTTCACCCCTCCACTTT. Translation: CASRLISPLHF.

The chain links TRBV20-1 to TRBJ1-1, with 7 bases matching TRBD1. With V trimmed by 6 bases and J by 9 bases, 4 bases remained unmatched. Looked up from germline, CDR1 is DFQATT and CDR2 is SNEGSKA (reference sequence). The CDR3 is 10 amino acids. The CDR3 DNA is TGCAGTGCGCTACAGGGGCAAGCTTTCTTT. Translated: CSALQGQAFF.

This chain uses TRBV7-9 with TRBJ2-5; 8 positions match TRBD2. The CDR3 contains 15 residues. From germline, CDR1 is SEHNR and CDR2 FQNEAQ (reference sequence). The V and J ends lost 5 bases and 2 bases, in that order; junction bases with no gene match: 7. CDR3 sequence: CASSPPASGQETQYF. The CDR3 DNA reads as TGTGCCAGCAGCCCCCCGGCTAGCGGGCAAGAGACCCAGTACTTC.

The chain links TRBV30 to TRBJ1-3; D is uncertain. Looked up from germline, CDR1 is GTSNPN and CDR2 is SVGIG (reference sequence). The CDR3 covers 12 residues. Trimming shortened V by 2 bases and J by 3 bases, and 5 bases separated the two germline ends. The CDR3 region has the DNA TGTGCCTGGAGTAACCTTGGAAACACCATATATTTT. Its protein is CAWSNLGNTIYF. The variable domain in full, with the rest retrieved from reference TRBV30 and TRBJ1-3, is SQTIHQWPATLVQPVGSPLSLECTVEGTSNPNLYWYRQAAGRGLQLLFYSVGIGQISSEVPQNLSASRPQDRQFILSSKKLLLSDSGFYLCAWSNLGNTIYFGEGSWLTVV.

CDR3 DNA: TGTGCCAGCAGTTCGTCAGGGACAGGGGGCTACGAGCAGTACTTC. Translating it yields CASSSSGTGGYEQYF. J is TRBJ2-7 and V is TRBV6-2 or TRBV6-3, with 11 nucleotides matching TRBD1. The CDR3 length is 15 residues. The V gene end was trimmed by 4 bases and the J gene end by 3 bases; junction bases not matched to a gene: 5. Per germline, CDR1 MNHEY and CDR2 SVGEGT.